This paragraph reports one T cell receptor (beta chain). Its matching antigen is unknown. TCR alpha and TCR beta cDNA libraries carrying sample barcodes and UMIs were produced by 5'RACE using constant-segment primers. TCRdb itself ran the 5' RACE reads through MiXCR, one entry per CDR3 protein. The sample contains hundreds of thousands of distinct CDR3 sequences, around a quarter of which appear only once. These data are taken from a study of T-cell memory formation after mild COVID-19. Study outcomes and limitations: CD4+ bias marked clones expanding day 15 to 37, unlike balanced contracting clones.

The germline CDR1 and CDR2 sequences are DFQATT and SNEGSKA (reference sequence). The CDR3 consists of 13 residues. V lost 5 bases to trimming and J lost 4 bases, with 15 bases between them. The sequenced material came from PBMCs or a T cell subset sorted from them (not recorded which). V gene TRBV20-1 combines with J gene TRBJ2-7; perhaps D is TRBD1 or TRBD2 (6 bases each). This sequence originates from an adult woman who had mild COVID-19 (a few samples of this study predate the infection). Cell type and time point are not known. CDR3 in amino acids: CSARSGGDYEQYF. CDR3 nucleotides: TGCAGTGCTCGCTCCGGGGGCGATTACGAGCAGTACTTC.